Each of the 20 T cell receptor beta chains below was sequenced from the same sample in a study of CD8 T cells in ankylosing spondylitis. One entry per CDR3 protein results from TCRdb running MiXCR on the 5' RACE reads. The table shows about 160,000 distinct CDR3 sequences, with under 55% occurring only once. The sequenced sample was synovial fluid, either unsorted or a sorted T cell fraction (not recorded which). The receptors derive from a male donor with ankylosing spondylitis.

Only a few counts were recorded for this clonotype. The rearrangement links TRBV3-1 to TRBJ1-1; D gene uncertain. The V gene's germline CDR1 is LGHDT and CDR2 YNNKEL (reference sequence). The CDR3 runs 15 residues. The germline V and J ends were trimmed by 1 base and 0 bases, with 9 bases remaining between them. The CDR3 sequence: CASSQVGGMNTEAFF. CDR3 sequence (DNA): TGTGCCAGCAGCCAAGTAGGCGGGATGAACACTGAAGCTTTCTTT.

The gene calls are TRBV6-1 and TRBJ1-4, with TRBD1 as a possible D gene (5 bases). The CDR3 contains 15 residues. The germline gives CDR1 MNHNS, CDR2 SASEGT. The ends were cut back, 0 bases at V and 7 bases at J, with 12 bases in the middle. CDR3 sequence (DNA): TGTGCCAGCAGTGAAGCGGACGGGGCTGGTGAAAAACTGTTTTTT. Translation gives CASSEADGAGEKLFF.

In DNA form, the CDR3 reads TGTGCCAGCAGTTTATCATTCGAGGACAGGGGAGGTTCCACTGAAGCTTTCTTT. It is translated as CASSLSFEDRGGSTEAFF. The rearrangement joins TRBV27 to TRBJ1-1; 9 positions match TRBD1. Germline CDR1 reads MNHEY; CDR2 reads SMNVEV (reference sequence). Germline trimming cut 0 bases from V and 4 bases from J; bases unmatched to any gene: 12. CDR3 size: 18 residues.

V and J are TRBV6-1 and TRBJ2-1; D gene unclear. The ends were cut back, 7 bases at V and 5 bases at J, with 15 bases in the middle. Germline values: CDR1 MNHNS, CDR2 SASEGT. This CDR3 spans 14 amino acids. Written as DNA, the CDR3 is TGTGCCAGCATCCCCCCGGGCAGCCACAATGAGCAGTTCTTC. It encodes CASIPPGSHNEQFF.

This chain connects TRBV3-1 to TRBJ2-2; D is unresolved. This CDR3 contains 13 residues. Germline V gene sequence: CDR1 LGHDT, CDR2 YNNKEL (reference sequence). V was trimmed by 0 bases and J by 7 bases, leaving 6 bases between them. This CDR3 is CASSQEYGGELFF. The CDR3 bases are TGTGCCAGCAGCCAAGAATATGGCGGGGAGCTGTTTTTT.

This clonotype was counted a few times. The J gene is TRBJ1-2, the V gene TRBV12-3 or TRBV12-4, with TRBD1 matching over 10 bases. CDR3 length equals 14 residues. Losses at the gene ends were 5 bases for V and 8 bases for J; bases not matched to a gene: 8. CDR3 residues: CASSIETGGRGYTF. DNA for the CDR3: TGTGCCAGCAGTATCGAGACAGGGGGCCGCGGCTACACCTTC.

The chain recombines TRBV11-1 with TRBJ1-2; D gene uncertain. CDR3 size: 19 residues. V was clipped by 0 bases and J by 3 bases, with 23 bases between them. Germline-derived CDR1 and CDR2 are SGHAT and FQDESV (reference sequence). CDR3 coding DNA: TGTGCCAGCAGCTTAGCGGTGGGGAGGGATCACTCTTTCTACTATGGCTACACCTTC. Translating it yields CASSLAVGRDHSFYYGYTF.

This chain links TRBV5-5 with TRBJ2-5, with 8 bases that match TRBD2. This CDR3 spans 18 amino acids. The J segment lost 1 base and the V segment lost 0 bases, leaving 11 bases of the junction unmatched. Germline assignment: CDR1 SGHKS and CDR2 YYEKEE (reference sequence). This CDR3 is CASSLATGGLAAQETQYF. The CDR3 nucleotides are TGTGCCAGCAGCTTGGCTACGGGGGGGCTAGCGGCCCAAGAGACCCAGTACTTC.

Only a few counts were recorded for this clonotype. The genes are TRBV6-5 and TRBJ2-5; D may be TRBD2 (7 bases). CDR1 and CDR2 from the germline V gene are MNHEY and SVGAGI. Trimming left V 2 bases short and J 5 bases short, with 15 bases between. The CDR3 consists of 15 residues. The CDR3 spells CASSYKWEGDETQYF. For the CDR3, the DNA is TGTGCCAGCAGTTACAAGTGGGAGGGGGATGAGACCCAGTACTTC.

This clonotype was detected a few times. This rearrangement joins TRBV28 to TRBJ2-7; the match to TRBD2 covers 7 bases. CDR3 size: 15 residues. The J segment lost 2 bases and the V segment lost 4 bases, leaving 8 bases of the junction unmatched. CDR1 is MDHEN and CDR2 is SYDVKM in the germline V gene. The CDR3 loop is CASSSWEGLTYEQYF. The CDR3 DNA is TGTGCCAGCAGTTCTTGGGAGGGACTCACCTACGAGCAGTACTTC.

This clonotype was detected only a few times. The chain is built from TRBV20-1 and TRBJ2-1; D is unresolved. The CDR3 has 18 residues. V lost 0 bases to trimming and J lost 0 bases, with 18 bases between them. The germline V gene has CDR1 DFQATT and CDR2 SNEGSKA (reference sequence). CDR3: CSARELRILRDSYNEQFF. CDR3 sequence (DNA): TGCAGTGCTAGAGAATTAAGAATACTTCGCGACTCCTACAATGAGCAGTTCTTC.

This clonotype was seen only a few times. The chain joins TRBV29-1 to TRBJ2-7; the match to TRBD2 covers 7 bases. Per germline, CDR1 SQVTM and CDR2 ANQGSEA. With V trimmed by 6 bases and J by 2 bases, 7 bases remained unmatched. CDR3 length equals 13 residues. CDR3 loop: CSVPGLHPYEQYF. In DNA, the CDR3 is TGCAGCGTCCCGGGACTACACCCCTACGAGCAGTACTTC.

The gene calls are TRBV2 and TRBJ1-1; D not certain. The CDR3 contains 18 residues. V was trimmed by 9 bases and J by 1 base, leaving 27 bases between them. Per germline, CDR1 SNHLY and CDR2 FYNNEI. The CDR3 here is CARPPGVSTGQQNTEAFF. The CDR3 DNA follows: TGTGCCAGGCCTCCCGGGGTCTCCACTGGGCAGCAGAACACTGAAGCTTTCTTT. Supplemented by reference TRBV2 and TRBJ1-1, the full variable domain reads EPEVTQTPSHQVTQMGQEVILRCVPISNHLYFYWYRQILGQKVEFLVSFYNNEISEKSEIFDDQFSVERPDGSNFTLKIRSTKLEDSAMYFCARPPGVSTGQQNTEAFFGQGTRLTVV.

The chain has TRBV29-1 and TRBJ1-1; D gene unclear. Germline lookup yields CDR1 SQVTM and CDR2 ANQGSEA. Trimming took off 3 bases at V and 0 bases at J, with 20 bases between the two ends. This CDR3 has 17 residues. The CDR3 spells CSVDGRQDLSLNTEAFF. CDR3 nucleotide sequence: TGCAGCGTTGACGGCAGGCAAGACCTTTCGTTGAACACTGAAGCTTTCTTT. The variable domain in full, completed from reference TRBV29-1 and TRBJ1-1, reads SAVISQKPSRDICQRGTSLTIQCQVDSQVTMMFWYRQQPGQSLTLIATANQGSEATYESGFVIDKFPISRPNLTFSTLTVSNMSPEDSSIYLCSVDGRQDLSLNTEAFFGQGTRLTVV.

This chain links TRBV6-2 or TRBV6-3 with TRBJ2-7; D uncertain. The CDR3 totals 13 residues. Trimming removed 5 bases at V and 2 bases at J, with 10 bases between. Germline CDR1 and CDR2: MNHEY and SVGEGT. In DNA form, the CDR3 reads TGTGCCAGCAGTATAGAGGTTCCCTACGAGCAGTACTTC. Translating gives CASSIEVPYEQYF.

The chain couples TRBV11-2 to TRBJ2-4, with 7 nucleotides matching TRBD1. This CDR3 is built from 20 residues. Germline V gene lookup returns CDR1 SGHAT and CDR2 FQNNGV. The V segment lost 2 bases and the J segment 1 base; nucleotides outside the gene matches: 17. The CDR3 sequence is CASSLILPTGARSAKNIQYF. Here the CDR3 DNA reads TGTGCCAGCAGCTTAATTCTCCCCACAGGGGCTCGTAGCGCCAAAAACATTCAGTACTTC. Based on the CDR3 plus reference TRBV11-2 and TRBJ2-4, the full variable domain is EAGVAQSPRYKIIEKRQSVAFWCNPISGHATLYWYQQILGQGPKLLIQFQNNGVVDDSQLPKDRFSAERLKGVDSTLKIQPAKLEDSAVYLCASSLILPTGARSAKNIQYFGAGTRLSVL.

CDR3 protein: CASSERGNYNEQFF. The CDR3 bases are TGTGCCAGCAGTGAACGGGGCAACTACAATGAGCAGTTCTTC. The chain couples TRBV2 to TRBJ2-1; D may correspond to TRBD1 or TRBD2 (5 bases each). Germline V gene sequence: CDR1 SNHLY, CDR2 FYNNEI. Trimming stripped 2 bases from V and 3 bases from J, with 8 bases between. The CDR3 spans 14 residues.

With respect to this clonotype: A read error may produce the germline difference seen at one junction end. This chain links TRBV12-3 or TRBV12-4 with TRBJ2-3; 12 bases line up with TRBD2. This CDR3 comprises 19 residues. The CDR3 loop reads CARSLRLGLAGPSTDTQYF. The CDR3 DNA follows: TGTGCCCGCAGTTTGCGTTTGGGACTAGCGGGCCCAAGCACAGATACGCAGTATTTT.

The sample holds a few counts of this clonotype. This rearrangement joins TRBV28 to TRBJ1-6; 7 bases are a match to TRBD1. There are 14 residues in the CDR3. With 6 bases clipped from V and 9 bases from J, the junction kept 8 bases outside the gene matches. Germline values: CDR1 MDHEN, CDR2 SYDVKM. The CDR3 nucleotides read TGTGCCAGCAGCCTTGACAGGGAGGCTTCACCCCTCCACTTT. This translates into CASSLDREASPLHF.

The rearrangement joins TRBV7-6 to TRBJ2-1; 7 bases fit TRBD2. Trimming took 5 bases from V and 3 from J; bases not matched to a gene: 7. The CDR3 consists of 15 residues. Per the germline V gene, CDR1 is SGHVS and CDR2 is FNYEAQ. Written as DNA, the CDR3 is TGTGCCAGCAGCCTCCTAGCGGTAGACTACAATGAGCAGTTCTTC. Its translation: CASSLLAVDYNEQFF. Combining the CDR3 with reference TRBV7-6 and TRBJ2-1 gives the whole variable domain GAGVSQSPRYKVTKRGQDVALRCDPISGHVSLYWYRQALGQGPEFLTYFNYEAQQDKSGLPNDRFSAERPEGSISTLTIQRTEQRDSAMYRCASSLLAVDYNEQFFGPGTRLTVL.